This passage covers 10 T cell receptor beta chains from one sample sequenced in a study of T cell responses to AZD1222 COVID-19 vaccine. Libraries were prepared by immunoSEQ multiplex PCR; TCRdb keeps only in-frame clonotypes and omits some of them. The table shows roughly 130,000 clones, with around 94% occurring only once. The sample consisted of peripheral blood, taken on day 0 of AZD1222 vaccination. The source of these receptors is an adult in good health.

This chain connects TRBV9 to TRBJ2-2; TRBD2 matches at 9 bases. Germline V gives CDR1 SGDLS, CDR2 YYNGEE. With V trimmed by 4 bases and J by 7 bases, 8 bases remained unmatched. This CDR3 spans 15 amino acids. The CDR3 sequence is CASSFQLAGLGELFF. The CDR3 nucleotides are TGTGCCAGCAGCTTCCAACTAGCGGGCCTCGGGGAGCTGTTTTTT.

The chain has TRBV2 and TRBJ1-1; 8 bases fit TRBD1. The germline V gene encodes CDR1 SNHLY and CDR2 FYNNEI. CDR3 length equals 14 residues. V shed 4 bases, J shed 7 bases, and the junction held 8 bases outside the gene matches. Here the CDR3 DNA reads TGTGCCAGCAGTGTTTCCAGGGGGCGCGTTGAAGCTTTCTTT. Protein sequence: CASSVSRGRVEAFF.

The chain links TRBV24-1 to TRBJ1-5; D not resolved. This CDR3 has 13 residues. Per the germline V gene, CDR1 is KGHDR and CDR2 is SFDVKD. V was clipped by 12 bases and J by 2 bases, with 13 bases between them. CDR3: CAERGTRNQPQHF. The CDR3 DNA sequence: TGTGCCGAACGGGGTACCCGCAATCAGCCCCAGCATTTT.

Turning to this clone: The junction differs from germline at one of its ends, possibly a read error. The chain combines TRBV6-2 or TRBV6-3 with TRBJ2-1; 7 positions agree with TRBD2. Germline CDR1 reads MNHEY; CDR2 reads SVGEGT. CDR3 length equals 16 residues. The CDR3 sequence: CASRYSSGFSYNEQFF. The CDR3 DNA is TGTGCCAGCAGATACTCTAGCGGATTCTCCTACAATGAGCAGTTCTTC.

The V gene is TRBV5-4, the J gene TRBJ2-7; possible D gene TRBD1, 5 bases. Looked up from germline, CDR1 is SGHNT and CDR2 is YYREEE (reference sequence). V gave up 2 bases and J gave up 2 bases, with 8 bases separating them. The CDR3 has 13 residues. CDR3 sequence: CASSFQGTYEQYF. For the CDR3, the DNA is TGTGCCAGCAGCTTCCAGGGCACCTACGAGCAGTACTTC.

The rearrangement joins TRBV7-9 to TRBJ1-5; D gene unclear. The germline CDR1 and CDR2 sequences are SEHNR and FQNEAQ (reference sequence). Between the trimmed V and J ends, which lost 5 bases and 0 bases, there was a span of 8 bases. This CDR3 comprises 14 residues. CDR3 region: CASSGSYSNQPQHF. CDR3 DNA: TGTGCCAGCAGCGGCAGTTATAGCAATCAGCCCCAGCATTTT.

The chain uses TRBV7-9 and TRBJ1-2; 9 bases line up with TRBD1. V dropped 5 bases and J dropped 6; count of bases not matched to a gene: 4. The CDR3 is 13 amino acids. CDR1 and CDR2 (germline): SEHNR, FQNEAQ (reference sequence). This chain's CDR3 is CASSVTGGHGYTF. CDR3 nucleotide sequence: TGTGCCAGCAGCGTGACAGGGGGACATGGCTACACCTTC.

This chain joins TRBV19 and TRBJ1-1; no reliable D call. The CDR3 is made up of 12 amino acids. Germline assignment: CDR1 LNHDA and CDR2 SQIVND (reference sequence). Between the trimmed V and J ends, which lost 7 bases and 7 bases, there was a span of 13 bases. CDR3 in amino acids: CASTPRAGEAFF. CDR3 in DNA: TGTGCCAGTACCCCCCGGGCAGGTGAAGCTTTCTTT.

The V and J genes are TRBV9 and TRBJ1-4; no reliable D call. V was trimmed by 0 bases and J by 6 bases, leaving 12 bases between them. Germline values: CDR1 SGDLS, CDR2 YYNGEE. The CDR3 extends over 15 amino acids. The CDR3, as DNA: TGTGCCAGCAGCGTAGGGCCAACGGTCGATGAAAAACTGTTTTTT. Amino acids: CASSVGPTVDEKLFF.

The chain recombines TRBV19 with TRBJ2-1; 9 nucleotides match TRBD1. Per the germline V gene, CDR1 is LNHDA and CDR2 is SQIVND (reference sequence). V lost 11 bases and J lost 3; bases outside the gene matches: 8. The CDR3 is made up of 14 amino acids. DNA for the CDR3: TGTGCCGCCCCGACAGGGGGGCACTACAATGAGCAGTTCTTC. Its translation: CAAPTGGHYNEQFF.